This T cell receptor (beta chain) derives from a study of response to subunit inactivated influenza vaccine. MiXCR, applied by TCRdb to the RT-PCR reads, yields one record per CDR3 protein. This table holds about 570,000 distinct CDR3 sequences, 10% to 12% found once. There are 13 residues in the CDR3. The V and J ends lost 4 bases and 4 bases, in that order; junction bases with no gene match: 3. Germline lookup yields CDR1 SGHRS and CDR2 YFSETQ. Another study also made use of these data, one on T cells expressing NK-cell markers. That paper adds: The authors generated TCR beta cDNA through 5'RACE template switching with UMIs. In the group of eight sequenced donors, seven were HCMV-seropositive and one was seronegative. In roughly 6 donors, dominant CD3+CD56+NKG2C+ clones formed about 1.0-8% of CD8+ cells. In a handful of donors, dominant clonotypes made up about 25-65% of CD3+CD56-NKG2C+ cells. What remained unclear was the HCMV specificity of expanded NKG2C+ T cell clones.

This sequence was found in a man aged 45-60 years who received an inactivated influenza vaccine. The material was PBMCs from blood, obtained on the day of vaccination. This chain uses TRBV5-1 with TRBJ2-5; 8 bases match TRBD1. CDR3 residues: CASSVTGAETQYF. DNA for the CDR3: TGCGCCAGCAGCGTGACAGGGGCAGAGACCCAGTACTTC.